Given below is one TCR beta chain in context. The data derive from a study of blood T cell repertoires in COVID-19. With 0 bases clipped from V and 9 bases from J, the junction kept 20 bases outside the gene matches. CDR1 and CDR2 from the germline V gene are MGHRA and YSYEKL. The length of the CDR3 is 19 residues. Assay: immunoSEQ multiplex PCR; the TCRdb copy retains only in-frame clones and omits some. Among approximately 200,000 clones listed, around 88% were seen once. This rearrangement joins TRBV4-1 to TRBJ2-5; 9 bases fit TRBD2. Sequencing was performed on peripheral blood. This TCR derives from a woman younger than 45 with acute or convalescent COVID-19. The CDR3 coding sequence is TGCGCCAGCAGCCAAGATTCCCCCCACGGACTAGCGTCCGGTACGGCCCAGTACTTC. Encoded protein: CASSQDSPHGLASGTAQYF.